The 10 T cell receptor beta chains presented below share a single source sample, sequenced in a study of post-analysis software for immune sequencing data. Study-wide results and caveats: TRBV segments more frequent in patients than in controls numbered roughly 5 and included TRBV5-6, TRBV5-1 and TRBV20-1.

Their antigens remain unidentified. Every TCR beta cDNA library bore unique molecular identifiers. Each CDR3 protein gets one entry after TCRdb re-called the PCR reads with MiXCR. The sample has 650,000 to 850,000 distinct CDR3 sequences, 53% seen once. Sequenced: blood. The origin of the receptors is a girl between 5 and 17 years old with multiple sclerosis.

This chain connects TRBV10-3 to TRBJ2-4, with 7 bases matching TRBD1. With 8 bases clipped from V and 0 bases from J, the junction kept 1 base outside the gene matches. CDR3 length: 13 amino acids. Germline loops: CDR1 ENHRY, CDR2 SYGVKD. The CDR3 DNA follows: TGTGCCATCTGGGACAGAGCCAAAAACATTCAGTACTTC. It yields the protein CAIWDRAKNIQYF.

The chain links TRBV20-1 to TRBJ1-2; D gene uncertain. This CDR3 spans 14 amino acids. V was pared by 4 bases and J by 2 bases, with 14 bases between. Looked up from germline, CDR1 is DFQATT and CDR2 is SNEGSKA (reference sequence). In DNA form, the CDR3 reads TGCAGTGCTATCACATCTCCGGCGAACTATGGCTACACCTTC. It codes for CSAITSPANYGYTF.

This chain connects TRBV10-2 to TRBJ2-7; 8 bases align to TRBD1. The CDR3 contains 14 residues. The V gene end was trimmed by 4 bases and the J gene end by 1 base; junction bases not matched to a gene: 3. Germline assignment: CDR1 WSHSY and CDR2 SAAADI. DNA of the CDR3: TGCGCCAGCAGTGCGACAGGGGCTTCCTACGAGCAGTACTTC. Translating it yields CASSATGASYEQYF.

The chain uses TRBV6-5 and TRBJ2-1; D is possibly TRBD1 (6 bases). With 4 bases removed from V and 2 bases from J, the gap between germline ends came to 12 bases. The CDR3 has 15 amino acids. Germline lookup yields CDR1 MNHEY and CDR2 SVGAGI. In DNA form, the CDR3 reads TGTGCCAGCAGTTCGACAGGTATAACCTACAATGAGCAGTTCTTC. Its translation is CASSSTGITYNEQFF.

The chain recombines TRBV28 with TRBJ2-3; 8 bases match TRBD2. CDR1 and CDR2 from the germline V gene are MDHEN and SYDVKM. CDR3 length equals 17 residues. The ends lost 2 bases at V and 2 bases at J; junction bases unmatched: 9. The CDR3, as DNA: TGTGCCAGCAGTTTACCCAGACTAGCGAGGGTCACAGATACGCAGTATTTT. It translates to CASSLPRLARVTDTQYF.

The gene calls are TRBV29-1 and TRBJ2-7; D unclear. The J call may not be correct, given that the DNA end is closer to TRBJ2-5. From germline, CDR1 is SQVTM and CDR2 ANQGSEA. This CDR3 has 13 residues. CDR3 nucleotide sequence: TGCAGCGTTGTACGGCTCGGACGAGAGACCCAGTACTTC. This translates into CSVVRLGRETQYF.

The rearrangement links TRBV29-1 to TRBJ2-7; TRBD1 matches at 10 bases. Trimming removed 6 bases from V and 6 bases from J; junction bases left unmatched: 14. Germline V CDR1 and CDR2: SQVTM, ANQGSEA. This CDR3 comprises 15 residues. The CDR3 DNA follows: TGCAGCGTCGCTAGGGGACAGGGGCCCGCCAGCGAGCAGTACTTC. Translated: CSVARGQGPASEQYF.

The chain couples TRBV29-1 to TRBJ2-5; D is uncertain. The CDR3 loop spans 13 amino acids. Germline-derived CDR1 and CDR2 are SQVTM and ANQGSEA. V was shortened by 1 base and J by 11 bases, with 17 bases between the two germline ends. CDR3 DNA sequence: TGCAGCGTTGAAGGGACCGACCGGTACGGGCAGTACTTC. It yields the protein CSVEGTDRYGQYF.

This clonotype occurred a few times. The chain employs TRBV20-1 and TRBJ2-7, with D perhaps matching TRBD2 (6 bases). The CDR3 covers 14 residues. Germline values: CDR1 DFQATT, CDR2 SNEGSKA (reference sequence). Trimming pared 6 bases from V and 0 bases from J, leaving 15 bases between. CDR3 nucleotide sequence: TGCAGTGCCCCACCGGACGGGAGCTCCTACGAGCAGTACTTC. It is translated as CSAPPDGSSYEQYF.

Here the CDR3 reads CASSLEGQSDTQYF. The CDR3 coding sequence is TGTGCCAGCAGCTTAGAAGGACAGTCAGATACGCAGTATTTT. The chain recombines TRBV11-1 with TRBJ2-3; D perhaps matches TRBD1 (6 bases). Germline CDR1 and CDR2: SGHAT and FQDESV (reference sequence). V lost 1 base and J lost 4, with 9 bases in between. The CDR3 length is 14 residues.